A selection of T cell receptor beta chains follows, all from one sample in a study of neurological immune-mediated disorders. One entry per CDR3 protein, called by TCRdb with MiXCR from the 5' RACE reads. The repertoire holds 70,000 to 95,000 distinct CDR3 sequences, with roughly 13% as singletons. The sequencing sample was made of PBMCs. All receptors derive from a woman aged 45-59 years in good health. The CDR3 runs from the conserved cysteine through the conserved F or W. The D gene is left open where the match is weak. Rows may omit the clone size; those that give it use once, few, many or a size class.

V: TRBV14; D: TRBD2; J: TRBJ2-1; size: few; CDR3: CASSQRLAGYNEQFF; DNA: TGTGCCAGCAGCCAGAGGCTAGCGGGGTACAATGAGCAGTTCTTC
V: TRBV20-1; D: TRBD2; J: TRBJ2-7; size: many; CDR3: CSARDASGGSYEQYF; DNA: TGCAGTGCTAGAGATGCTAGCGGGGGATCCTACGAGCAGTACTTC
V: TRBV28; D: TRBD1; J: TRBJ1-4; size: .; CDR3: CASTGGSYEKLYF; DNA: TGTGCTAGTACAGGGGGCTCTTATGAAAAACTGTATTTT
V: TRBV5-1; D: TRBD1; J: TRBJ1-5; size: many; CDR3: CASSQGQGQQPQHF; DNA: TGCGCCAGCAGCCAGGGACAGGGCCAGCAGCCCCAGCATTTT
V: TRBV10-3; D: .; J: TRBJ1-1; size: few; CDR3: CAIRPRRSKDTEAFF; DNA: TGTGCCATCAGACCACGTCGATCCAAGGACACTGAAGCTTTCTTT
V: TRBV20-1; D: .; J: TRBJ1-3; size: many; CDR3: CSAQGFGVNSGNTIYF; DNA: TGCAGTGCTCAGGGGTTCGGGGTCAACTCTGGAAACACCATATATTTT
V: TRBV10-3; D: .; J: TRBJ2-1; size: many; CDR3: CAARGVGGNYNEQFF; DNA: TGTGCAGCCAGGGGGGTGGGGGGCAACTACAATGAGCAGTTCTTC
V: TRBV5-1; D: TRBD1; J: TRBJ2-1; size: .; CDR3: CASSFTGVSYNEQFF; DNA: TGCGCTAGCAGCTTTACAGGGGTTAGTTACAATGAGCAGTTCTTC
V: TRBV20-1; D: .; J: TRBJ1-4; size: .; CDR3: CSAGGGGTNEKLFF; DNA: TGCAGTGCTGGCGGGGGTGGAACTAATGAAAAACTGTTTTTT
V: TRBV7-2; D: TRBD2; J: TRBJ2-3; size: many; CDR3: CASSQGGTSRQYF; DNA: TGTGCCAGCAGCCAGGGTGGGACTAGCCGGCAGTATTTT
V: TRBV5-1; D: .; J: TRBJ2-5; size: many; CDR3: CASSSGTHQETQYF; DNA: TGCGCCAGCAGCTCCGGGACACATCAAGAGACCCAGTACTTC
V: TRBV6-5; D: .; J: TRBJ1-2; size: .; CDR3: CASSYGGAGYGYTF; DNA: TGTGCCAGCAGTTATGGGGGGGCGGGCTATGGCTACACCTTC
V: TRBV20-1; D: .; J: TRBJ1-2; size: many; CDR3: CSASTRIGYTF; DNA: TGCAGTGCTAGCACTCGGATTGGCTACACCTTC